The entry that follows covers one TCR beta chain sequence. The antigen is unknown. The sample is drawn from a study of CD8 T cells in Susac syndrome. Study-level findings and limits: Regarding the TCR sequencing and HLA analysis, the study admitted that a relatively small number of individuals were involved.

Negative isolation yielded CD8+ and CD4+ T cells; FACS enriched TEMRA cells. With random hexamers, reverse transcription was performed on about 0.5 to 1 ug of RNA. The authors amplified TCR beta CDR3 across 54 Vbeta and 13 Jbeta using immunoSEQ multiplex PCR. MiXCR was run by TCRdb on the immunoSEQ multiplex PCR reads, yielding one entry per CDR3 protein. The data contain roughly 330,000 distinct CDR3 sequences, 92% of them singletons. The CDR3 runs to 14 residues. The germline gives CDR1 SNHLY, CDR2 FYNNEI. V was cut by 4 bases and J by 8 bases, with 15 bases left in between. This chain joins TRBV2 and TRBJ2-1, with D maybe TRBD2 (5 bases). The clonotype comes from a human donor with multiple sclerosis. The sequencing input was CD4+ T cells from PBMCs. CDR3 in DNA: TGTGCCAGCAGTGTCGTGGGCGAGCGGTATGAGCAGTTCTTC. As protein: CASSVVGERYEQFF.